The 25 T cell receptor beta chains reported below all come from one sample, sequenced in a study of blood T cell repertoires in COVID-19. TCRdb's copy holds only in-frame clones and misses some; the assay was immunoSEQ multiplex PCR. In the table there are roughly 450,000 clones, roughly 87% of which are singletons. Specimen: PBMCs or T cells enriched from blood (not recorded which). These receptors were collected from a man between 18 and 35 years old who had recovered from COVID-19.

A single count supports this clone. The J gene is TRBJ1-2, the V gene TRBV28, with 7 bases that match TRBD1. The J segment lost 7 bases and the V segment lost 2 bases, leaving 10 bases of the junction unmatched. CDR3 size: 15 residues. Germline-derived CDR1 and CDR2 are MDHEN and SYDVKM. In DNA form, the CDR3 reads TGTGCCAGCAGTTTAGCTAAGGGGGCAGGGGTTGGCTACACCTTC. Translation gives CASSLAKGAGVGYTF.

The chain couples TRBV5-1 to TRBJ2-5; 9 bases agree with TRBD2. This CDR3 comprises 14 residues. V was clipped by 4 bases and J by 4 bases; unmatched bases: 5. Germline CDR1 is SGHRS and CDR2 is YFSETQ. CDR3 loop: CASSPGLATETQYF. The CDR3 DNA sequence: TGCGCCAGCAGCCCGGGACTAGCTACAGAGACCCAGTACTTC. Variable domain in full (rest from reference TRBV5-1 and TRBJ2-5): KAGVTQTPRYLIKTRGQQVTLSCSPISGHRSVSWYQQTPGQGLQFLFEYFSETQRNKGNFPGRFSGRQFSNSRSEMNVSTLELGDSALYLCASSPGLATETQYFGPGTRLLVL.

This clone was counted once. This chain links TRBV19 with TRBJ1-1; 11 bases match TRBD1. In germline, CDR1 is LNHDA, CDR2 SQIVND (reference sequence). J was trimmed by 1 base and V by 1 base; bases with no gene match: 2. The CDR3 contains 16 residues. The CDR3 spells CASSIGGTGGNTEAFF. The CDR3 DNA reads as TGTGCCAGTAGTATAGGCGGGACAGGGGGGAACACTGAAGCTTTCTTT.

This chain links TRBV2 with TRBJ1-5; D perhaps matches TRBD1 (6 bases). Per germline, CDR1 SNHLY and CDR2 FYNNEI. This CDR3 has 14 residues. V was shortened by 10 bases and J by 7 bases, with 20 bases between the two germline ends. The CDR3 region is CATTRQAGWQPQHF. CDR3 coding DNA: TGTGCCACCACAAGACAGGCCGGTTGGCAGCCCCAGCATTTT. The full variable domain, completed using reference TRBV2 and TRBJ1-5, is EPEVTQTPSHQVTQMGQEVILRCVPISNHLYFYWYRQILGQKVEFLVSFYNNEISEKSEIFDDQFSVERPDGSNFTLKIRSTKLEDSAMYFCATTRQAGWQPQHFGDGTRLSIL.

The chain recombines TRBV6-5 with TRBJ1-1; D might be TRBD1 (6 bases). V was trimmed by 7 bases and J by 3 bases, leaving 9 bases between them. In germline, CDR1 is MNHEY, CDR2 SVGAGI. The CDR3 length is 12 residues. CDR3 in DNA: TGTGCCAGCAAAGGGGGATACACTGAAGCTTTCTTT. This gives the protein CASKGGYTEAFF.

This rearrangement joins TRBV7-9 to TRBJ1-1; tentatively, D is TRBD1 (5 bases). The CDR3 runs 12 residues. Deletions cut 5 bases from V and 5 bases from J, with 9 bases between. Germline values: CDR1 SEHNR, CDR2 FQNEAQ (reference sequence). The CDR3 spells CASSRGETEAFF. CDR3 sequence (DNA): TGTGCCAGCAGCAGGGGTGAGACTGAAGCTTTCTTT.

The chain combines TRBV19 with TRBJ2-1; 10 nucleotides match TRBD2. The CDR3 runs to 16 residues. The germline V gene encodes CDR1 LNHDA and CDR2 SQIVND (reference sequence). The J segment lost 3 bases and the V segment lost 6 bases, leaving 8 bases of the junction unmatched. The CDR3 protein is CASRDTGTSDYNEQFF. The CDR3 DNA sequence: TGTGCCAGTAGGGACACCGGGACTAGCGACTACAATGAGCAGTTCTTC.

The genes are TRBV4-1 and TRBJ1-1; TRBD1 matches 9 bases. CDR1 and CDR2 from the germline V gene are MGHRA and YSYEKL. Trimming at V came to 7 bases and at J to 4 bases, leaving 7 bases not matched to a gene. CDR3 length: 14 amino acids. The CDR3 is CASNKQGARTEAFF. The CDR3 nucleotides read TGCGCCAGCAACAAACAGGGGGCGCGCACTGAAGCTTTCTTT.

This clone was detected only once. Written as DNA, the CDR3 is TGTGCCAGTAGTATTGCGTCGTCGCCCCAGCATTTT. Translating gives CASSIASSPQHF. The chain carries TRBV19 and TRBJ1-5; no firm D call. V gave up 3 bases and J gave up 9 bases, with 9 bases separating them. The CDR3 is made up of 12 amino acids. Germline CDR1 and CDR2: LNHDA and SQIVND (reference sequence).

The CDR3: CASSGLEDRETQYF. The CDR3 nucleotides read TGTGCCAGCAGCGGACTAGAAGATCGGGAGACCCAGTACTTC. This chain links TRBV27 with TRBJ2-5, with 7 bases aligning to TRBD2. The V gene end was trimmed by 6 bases and the J gene end by 5 bases; junction bases not matched to a gene: 9. This CDR3 comprises 14 residues. The V gene's germline CDR1 is MNHEY and CDR2 SMNVEV (reference sequence).

J is TRBJ1-2 and V is TRBV2; D gene ambiguous. This CDR3 is 13 amino acids long. The V end was cut by 0 bases, the J end by 8 bases, with 10 bases between. Germline lookup yields CDR1 SNHLY and CDR2 FYNNEI. For the CDR3, the DNA is TGTGCCAGCAGTGAAGCGCAGAGGGAGGGCTACACCTTC. Translating gives CASSEAQREGYTF.

This chain uses TRBV9 with TRBJ1-3; no clear D gene. V was clipped by 0 bases and J by 2 bases, with 9 bases between them. Germline values: CDR1 SGDLS, CDR2 YYNGEE. This CDR3 has 15 residues. The CDR3 sequence: CASSVGGATGNTIYF. The DNA for the CDR3 is TGTGCCAGCAGCGTAGGGGGAGCCACTGGAAACACCATATATTTT.

The chain is built from TRBV18 and TRBJ2-1; TRBD2 aligns across 8 bases. Germline CDR1 is KGHSH and CDR2 is LQKENI. With V trimmed by 2 bases and J by 4 bases, 4 bases remained unmatched. The CDR3 length is 15 residues. For the CDR3, the DNA is TGTGCCAGCTCACCATTACTAGCGGCTTACAATGAGCAGTTCTTC. Its translation: CASSPLLAAYNEQFF.

V gene TRBV7-2 combines with J gene TRBJ1-1, with D tentatively TRBD1 (5 bases). Germline V CDR1 and CDR2: SGHTA, FQGNSA. The CDR3 extends over 15 amino acids. Trimming cost V 1 base and J 1 base, with 10 bases left between them. The CDR3 region is CASSLVWGGNTEAFF. In DNA, the CDR3 is TGTGCCAGCAGCTTAGTATGGGGGGGGAACACTGAAGCTTTCTTT.

This sequence joins TRBV9 and TRBJ1-5; no firm D call. CDR1 is SGDLS, CDR2 YYNGEE, per germline. V was shortened by 6 bases and J by 2 bases, with 12 bases between the two germline ends. The CDR3 has 14 amino acids. CDR3 sequence: CASNPFGGNQPQHF. The DNA for the CDR3 is TGTGCCAGCAACCCATTCGGGGGCAATCAGCCCCAGCATTTT.

The rearrangement joins TRBV18 to TRBJ2-1; 7 positions match TRBD1. The germline CDR1 and CDR2 sequences are KGHSH and LQKENI. V dropped 6 bases and J dropped 6; count of bases not matched to a gene: 8. CDR3 length equals 14 residues. CDR3 sequence (DNA): TGTGCCAGCTCCCTTGGGACAGTTTTCAATGAGCAGTTCTTC. Encoded protein: CASSLGTVFNEQFF.

The chain is built from TRBV28 and TRBJ1-1; D not resolved. The CDR3 contains 13 residues. Germline loops: CDR1 MDHEN, CDR2 SYDVKM. Trimming pared 5 bases from V and 4 bases from J, leaving 11 bases between. This CDR3 is CASSQDGITEAFF. Here the CDR3 DNA reads TGTGCCAGCAGTCAGGACGGGATCACTGAAGCTTTCTTT. The whole variable domain, filled in from reference TRBV28 and TRBJ1-1, reads DVKVTQSSRYLVKRTGEKVFLECVQDMDHENMFWYRQDPGLGLRLIYFSYDVKMKEKGDIPEGYSVSREKKERFSLILESASTNQTSMYLCASSQDGITEAFFGQGTRLTVV.

This chain connects TRBV29-1 to TRBJ1-5; D is perhaps TRBD1 (6 bases). Trimming removed 4 bases from V and 4 bases from J, with 11 bases in between. Germline CDR1 SQVTM, CDR2 ANQGSEA. This CDR3 is built from 13 residues. The CDR3 sequence: CSVGTASNQPQHF. The CDR3 DNA sequence: TGCAGCGTTGGGACAGCTAGTAATCAGCCCCAGCATTTT.

V is TRBV28 and J is TRBJ2-2, with 12 positions matching TRBD2. The CDR3 totals 21 residues. The germline CDR1 and CDR2 sequences are MDHEN and SYDVKM. The V gene end was trimmed by 3 bases and the J gene end by 6 bases; junction bases not matched to a gene: 20. The CDR3 reads CASSFNAPGVLAGGEAGELFF. In DNA, the CDR3 is TGTGCCAGCAGTTTTAATGCCCCGGGAGTACTAGCGGGAGGCGAGGCCGGGGAGCTGTTTTTT.

The CDR3 here is CASSSNPGNTEAFF. CDR3 nucleotide sequence: TGTGCCAGCAGTTCTAATCCAGGGAACACTGAAGCTTTCTTT. The chain has TRBV28 and TRBJ1-1; D remains ambiguous. CDR3 size: 14 residues. The ends were cut back, 4 bases at V and 1 base at J, with 10 bases in the middle. Looked up from germline, CDR1 is MDHEN and CDR2 is SYDVKM.

This chain connects TRBV19 to TRBJ2-1; TRBD2 matches 13 bases. V dropped 5 bases and J dropped 8; count of bases not matched to a gene: 9. The V gene's germline CDR1 is LNHDA and CDR2 SQIVND (reference sequence). The CDR3 sequence is 16 residues long. The CDR3 is CASSYAGTSGIDEQFF. The CDR3 DNA sequence: TGTGCCAGTAGTTACGCCGGGACTAGCGGGATTGATGAGCAGTTCTTC.

The genes are TRBV30 and TRBJ2-3; TRBD1 agrees at 10 bases. J lost 2 bases, V lost 1 base, and 3 bases had no gene match. This CDR3 has 15 amino acids. The germline V gene encodes CDR1 GTSNPN and CDR2 SVGIG (reference sequence). DNA of the CDR3: TGTGCCTGGAGTGGGACAGGGGGACTCACAGATACGCAGTATTTT. Translation: CAWSGTGGLTDTQYF.

The chain links TRBV18 to TRBJ1-1, with 8 bases that match TRBD1. This CDR3 is built from 14 residues. V trimming: 5 bases; J trimming: 5 bases; junction bases outside the gene matches: 7. Germline V CDR1 and CDR2: KGHSH, LQKENI. CDR3 amino acids: CASSDRTGRTEAFF. CDR3 DNA: TGTGCCAGCTCAGACAGGACAGGGCGGACTGAAGCTTTCTTT.

The CDR3 region is CACSPGQGNSPLHF. The CDR3 DNA is TGTGCCTGTTCCCCGGGACAAGGAAATTCACCCCTCCACTTT. The rearrangement links TRBV30 to TRBJ1-6, with D perhaps TRBD1 (6 bases). The CDR3 is 14 residues long. V shed 6 bases and J shed 7 bases, with 16 bases lying between them. Germline V gene sequence: CDR1 GTSNPN, CDR2 SVGIG (reference sequence).

This clone has only one observation. The V gene is TRBV19, the J gene TRBJ1-1; 12 bases agree with TRBD1. The V and J ends lost 8 bases and 5 bases, in that order; junction bases with no gene match: 6. Germline lookup yields CDR1 LNHDA and CDR2 SQIVND (reference sequence). The CDR3 runs to 14 residues. The CDR3 region is CASWRDRGQTEAFF. The CDR3 DNA reads TGTGCCAGTTGGCGGGACAGGGGGCAAACTGAAGCTTTCTTT.